The 31 T cell receptor beta chains listed next were all sequenced from one sample in a study of T cell responses to AZD1222 COVID-19 vaccine. The assay was immunoSEQ multiplex PCR, and TCRdb's table has in-frame clones only and misses some. The table lists around 140,000 clones, about 92% of them singletons. This specimen consisted of peripheral blood, obtained after recovery from COVID-19. The receptors here all came from an adult who had recovered from COVID-19.

The rearrangement uses TRBV4-1 and TRBJ1-1, with a tentative D call TRBD1 (5 bases). The germline CDR1 and CDR2 sequences are MGHRA and YSYEKL. This CDR3 region has 14 residues. V was trimmed by 3 bases and J by 1 base, leaving 9 bases between them. The CDR3 coding sequence is TGCGCCAGCAGCCATCCGCAGGGGAACACTGAAGCTTTCTTT. Translating gives CASSHPQGNTEAFF.

The chain uses TRBV30 and TRBJ2-2; D perhaps matches TRBD2 (5 bases). Deletions cut 0 bases from V and 3 bases from J, with 14 bases between. Germline CDR1 GTSNPN, CDR2 SVGIG (reference sequence). The CDR3 sequence is 16 residues long. The CDR3 DNA reads TGTGCCTGGAGTGTACGATTAGCGTGGGACACCGGGGAGCTGTTTTTT. This translates into CAWSVRLAWDTGELFF.

As concerns this clone: Germline is not matched at one junction end, which may reflect a read error. The chain combines TRBV7-7 with TRBJ2-1, with TRBD2 identical over 7 bases. Germline values: CDR1 SSHAT, CDR2 FNYEAQ (reference sequence). The CDR3 extends over 15 amino acids. Here the CDR3 reads CASSFDAGAYNEQFF. CDR3 nucleotides: TGTGCTAGCAGCTTCGACGCGGGGGCCTACAATGAGCAGTTCTTC.

The gene calls are TRBV6-1 and TRBJ2-7; 9 bases map to TRBD2. V lost 10 bases, J lost 5 bases, and 15 bases stayed unmatched. Germline values: CDR1 MNHNS, CDR2 SASEGT. The CDR3 loop spans 15 amino acids. CDR3 nucleotides: TGTGCCACCGTGTTAGGAAGTAGCGGGAGCCACGAGCAGTACTTC. It encodes CATVLGSSGSHEQYF.

The rearrangement links TRBV11-2 to TRBJ2-1; 8 positions agree with TRBD1. V lost 6 bases, J lost 7 bases, and 8 bases stayed unmatched. The CDR3 spans 14 residues. Germline-derived CDR1 and CDR2 are SGHAT and FQNNGV. Here the CDR3 reads CASRPGTGGNEQFF. The CDR3 DNA follows: TGTGCCAGCAGACCTGGGACAGGCGGAAATGAGCAGTTCTTC.

The chain employs TRBV7-5 and TRBJ2-3; TRBD2 is the table's D call, not checked against the DNA. TRBV7-5 is listed as a pseudogene. The CDR3 totals 14 residues. The CDR3 DNA follows: TGTGCCAGAAGCTCTACACTAGCACACGATACGCAGTATTTT. Translation gives CARSSTLAHDTQYF.

This chain connects TRBV6-5 to TRBJ1-1; D is perhaps TRBD1 (5 bases). Germline loops: CDR1 MNHEY, CDR2 SVGAGI. CDR3 length equals 14 residues. V lost 5 bases and J lost 3, with 13 bases in between. CDR3 amino acids: CASSRGVFDTEAFF. DNA for the CDR3: TGTGCCAGCAGTCGAGGGGTATTCGACACTGAAGCTTTCTTT.

The rearrangement links TRBV5-4 to TRBJ1-1; no clear D gene. The CDR3 is 13 residues long. V lost 0 bases to trimming and J lost 4 bases, with 7 bases between them. Germline V gives CDR1 SGHNT, CDR2 YYREEE (reference sequence). The CDR3 is CASSLDILTEAFF. The CDR3 DNA reads as TGTGCCAGCAGCTTGGACATCCTCACTGAAGCTTTCTTT.

The chain joins TRBV28 to TRBJ2-1; maybe TRBD2 (6 bases). Germline V gene data show CDR1 as MDHEN and CDR2 as SYDVKM. V shed 1 base and J shed 3 bases, with 13 bases lying between them. The CDR3 extends over 16 amino acids. The CDR3 spells CASSLLRDSSYNEQFF. The DNA of the CDR3 is TGTGCCAGCAGTTTATTGCGGGACTCCAGCTACAATGAGCAGTTCTTC.

The chain is built from TRBV6-4 and TRBJ2-5; 9 bases fit TRBD2. The germline CDR1 and CDR2 sequences are MRHNA and SNTAGT. The CDR3 covers 16 residues. With V trimmed by 5 bases and J by 5 bases, 12 bases remained unmatched. The CDR3 loop is CASSPGLAGAGETQYF. The CDR3 DNA is TGTGCCAGCAGTCCCGGATTAGCGGGAGCGGGGGAGACCCAGTACTTC.

This chain connects TRBV4-1 to TRBJ2-7, with unresolved D. Per the germline V gene, CDR1 is MGHRA and CDR2 is YSYEKL. This CDR3 contains 11 residues. V dropped 5 bases and J dropped 4 bases, with 6 bases sitting between them. CDR3 residues: CASSSGYEQYF. CDR3 DNA sequence: TGCGCCAGCAGCTCCGGTTACGAGCAGTACTTC.

The rearrangement joins TRBV5-1 to TRBJ1-1; D unresolved. Germline V gene data show CDR1 as SGHRS and CDR2 as YFSETQ. The CDR3 spans 16 residues. V was cut by 4 bases and J by 4 bases, with 20 bases left in between. The CDR3 nucleotides read TGCGCCAGCAGCCAAGCTTTATCTGGAAAGGGCACTGAAGCTTTCTTT. It specifies CASSQALSGKGTEAFF.

J is TRBJ1-2 and V is TRBV9; D unresolved. Trimming shortened V by 3 bases and J by 0 bases, and 15 bases separated the two germline ends. Germline-derived CDR1 and CDR2 are SGDLS and YYNGEE. CDR3 length: 16 amino acids. The CDR3 sequence: CASSERALPANYGYTF. The DNA of the CDR3 is TGTGCCAGCAGCGAACGGGCCCTCCCTGCTAACTATGGCTACACCTTC.

The chain recombines TRBV6-1 with TRBJ1-3; tentative D call: TRBD1 (6 bases). This CDR3 comprises 15 residues. V lost 3 bases and J 4 bases, leaving 13 bases between the germline ends. CDR1 and CDR2 (germline): MNHNS, SASEGT. In DNA form, the CDR3 reads TGTGCCAGCAGTGAGCAGGGGTTTGGGGGAAACACCATATATTTT. Its protein product is CASSEQGFGGNTIYF.

CDR3 DNA sequence: TGTGCCACAGGACTAGGAGGCTACGAGCAGTACTTC. Protein product: CATGLGGYEQYF. The chain couples TRBV21-1 to TRBJ2-7; the table's D call TRBD2 went unverified against the DNA. TRBV21-1 is deemed a pseudogene. The CDR3 length is 12 residues.

This chain joins TRBV11-1 and TRBJ2-7; TRBD1 aligns across 7 bases. With 6 bases clipped from V and 3 bases from J, the junction kept 8 bases outside the gene matches. The CDR3 is made up of 14 amino acids. Germline CDR1 reads SGHAT; CDR2 reads FQDESV (reference sequence). The chain's CDR3 is CASSRRDRYYEQYF. In DNA form, the CDR3 reads TGTGCCAGCAGTCGACGGGACAGATACTACGAGCAGTACTTC.

This sequence joins TRBV10-2 and TRBJ1-1; unclear D gene. Looked up from germline, CDR1 is WSHSY and CDR2 is SAAADI. This CDR3 has 14 amino acids. V gave up 6 bases and J gave up 0 bases, with 11 bases separating them. The CDR3 reads CASRAGEMNTEAFF. DNA of the CDR3: TGCGCCAGCAGGGCTGGGGAGATGAACACTGAAGCTTTCTTT.

The chain has TRBV11-2 and TRBJ2-2; D gene ambiguous. The CDR3 sequence is 13 residues long. Germline V gene sequence: CDR1 SGHAT, CDR2 FQNNGV. V was trimmed by 4 bases and J by 2 bases, leaving 5 bases between them. CDR3 sequence (DNA): TGTGCCAGCAGCTCCGGAAACACCGGGGAGCTGTTTTTT. Residues: CASSSGNTGELFF.

The genes are TRBV27 and TRBJ1-5; D is possibly TRBD1 (5 bases). The V gene's germline CDR1 is MNHEY and CDR2 SMNVEV (reference sequence). CDR3 size: 13 residues. Trimming stripped 5 bases from V and 3 bases from J, with 8 bases between. Written as DNA, the CDR3 is TGTGCCAGCAGTACAGGACTCAATCAGCCCCAGCATTTT. It is translated as CASSTGLNQPQHF.

The V and J genes are TRBV11-2 and TRBJ2-5; D not certain. V was pared by 5 bases and J by 4 bases, with 17 bases between. CDR3 length: 15 amino acids. The germline V gene has CDR1 SGHAT and CDR2 FQNNGV. The CDR3 DNA is TGTGCCAGCAGCCAAGCAAGGGCAGGCCCAGAGACCCAGTACTTC. Encoded protein: CASSQARAGPETQYF.

This chain uses TRBV19 with TRBJ2-1, with TRBD1 as a possible D gene (5 bases). The germline gives CDR1 LNHDA, CDR2 SQIVND (reference sequence). This CDR3 spans 14 amino acids. With 7 bases removed from V and 2 bases from J, the gap between germline ends came to 12 bases. The DNA for the CDR3 is TGTGCCAGTACGAAAACAGGTCCCTACAATGAGCAGTTCTTC. Translated: CASTKTGPYNEQFF.

The J gene is TRBJ1-1, the V gene TRBV5-1; D is unclear. Trimming took 7 bases from V and 5 from J, leaving 12 bases between them. CDR3 length equals 12 residues. Germline V gene lookup returns CDR1 SGHRS and CDR2 YFSETQ. The CDR3 spells CASQSPETEAFF. CDR3 in DNA: TGCGCCAGCCAGAGTCCGGAGACTGAAGCTTTCTTT.

The sample holds one count of this clone. This chain uses TRBV28 with TRBJ1-4, with no clear D. Trimming stripped 4 bases from V and 5 bases from J, with 17 bases between. The V gene's germline CDR1 is MDHEN and CDR2 SYDVKM. The length of the CDR3 is 16 residues. Here the CDR3 reads CASSSPGAGENEKLFF. The CDR3, as DNA: TGTGCCAGCAGTTCCCCTGGAGCTGGAGAGAATGAAAAACTGTTTTTT.

The chain joins TRBV9 to TRBJ2-7, with 7 positions matching TRBD2. After removal of 0 bases from V and 5 bases from J, the junction contained 11 bases not matched to a gene. Per the germline V gene, CDR1 is SGDLS and CDR2 is YYNGEE. The CDR3 has 16 residues. The CDR3, as DNA: TGTGCCAGCAGCGTAGCAGGCTCAGCACTAGCGCACGAGCAGTACTTC. It codes for CASSVAGSALAHEQYF. The full variable domain, in which reference TRBV9 and TRBJ2-7 provide the parts outside the CDR3, is DSGVTQTPKHLITATGQRVTLRCSPRSGDLSVYWYQQSLDQGLQFLIQYYNGEERAKGNILERFSAQQFPDLHSELNLSSLELGDSALYFCASSVAGSALAHEQYFGPGTRLTVT.

The genes are TRBV4-1 and TRBJ1-1, with D perhaps matching TRBD1 (5 bases). Trimming removed 6 bases from V and 0 bases from J, with 14 bases in between. The V gene's germline CDR1 is MGHRA and CDR2 YSYEKL. The CDR3 sequence is 15 residues long. CDR3 region: CASSRARGLNTEAFF. The CDR3 DNA reads TGCGCCAGCAGTCGGGCTAGGGGACTGAACACTGAAGCTTTCTTT.

The rearrangement uses TRBV5-1 and TRBJ1-5; 9 bases agree with TRBD1. This CDR3 has 14 residues. Unmatched junction bases numbered 1, after V lost 2 bases and J lost 4 bases. The germline CDR1 and CDR2 sequences are SGHRS and YFSETQ. The CDR3 here is CASSFGTGNQPQHF. CDR3 in DNA: TGCGCCAGCAGCTTCGGGACAGGGAATCAGCCCCAGCATTTT.

This clone is a singleton in its sample. This chain uses TRBV11-2 with TRBJ2-1; 8 nucleotides agree with TRBD2. CDR1 and CDR2 from the germline V gene are SGHAT and FQNNGV. The CDR3 extends over 17 amino acids. J gave up 7 bases and V 5 bases, and 16 bases lay outside the gene matches. The CDR3, as DNA: TGTGCCAGCAGCCTTAGCGGGATTGGGCGTTCGGGGAATGAGCAGTTCTTC. This sequence encodes CASSLSGIGRSGNEQFF.

This clone was seen a few times. The chain employs TRBV11-3 and TRBJ1-1, with D possibly being TRBD1 (6 bases). Germline loops: CDR1 SGHNT, CDR2 YENEEA. This CDR3 has 15 residues. Deletions cut 3 bases from V and 3 bases from J, with 14 bases between. The CDR3 bases are TGTGCCAGCAGCTTCTACAGGGTAGGGGACACTGAAGCTTTCTTT. Translating it yields CASSFYRVGDTEAFF.

This chain connects TRBV28 to TRBJ2-2; 8 bases map to TRBD2. The J segment lost 4 bases and the V segment lost 4 bases, leaving 11 bases of the junction unmatched. Germline V gene lookup returns CDR1 MDHEN and CDR2 SYDVKM. The CDR3 spans 17 residues. In nucleotides, the CDR3 is TGTGCCAGCAGTTGGTACACCGGGACTAGACTCACCGGGGAGCTGTTTTTT. Translating gives CASSWYTGTRLTGELFF.

The rearrangement joins TRBV29-1 to TRBJ2-1; the match to TRBD2 covers 7 bases. Germline trimming cut 3 bases from V and 3 bases from J; bases unmatched to any gene: 11. The CDR3 is 16 residues long. Germline loops: CDR1 SQVTM, CDR2 ANQGSEA. As DNA, the CDR3 is TGCAGCGTTGATCTCCGGGGGAGCGGGGTCTACAATGAGCAGTTCTTC. Its translation: CSVDLRGSGVYNEQFF.

Of note for this clone: The sample holds other DNA sequences that translate to the same CDR3. V gene TRBV5-1 combines with J gene TRBJ2-7; no definite D call. The CDR3 totals 11 residues. In germline, CDR1 is SGHRS, CDR2 YFSETQ. V was shortened by 0 bases and J by 7 bases, with 5 bases between the two germline ends. In DNA form, the CDR3 reads TGCGCCAGCAGCTTGGGATATGAGCAGTACTTC. It specifies CASSLGYEQYF.